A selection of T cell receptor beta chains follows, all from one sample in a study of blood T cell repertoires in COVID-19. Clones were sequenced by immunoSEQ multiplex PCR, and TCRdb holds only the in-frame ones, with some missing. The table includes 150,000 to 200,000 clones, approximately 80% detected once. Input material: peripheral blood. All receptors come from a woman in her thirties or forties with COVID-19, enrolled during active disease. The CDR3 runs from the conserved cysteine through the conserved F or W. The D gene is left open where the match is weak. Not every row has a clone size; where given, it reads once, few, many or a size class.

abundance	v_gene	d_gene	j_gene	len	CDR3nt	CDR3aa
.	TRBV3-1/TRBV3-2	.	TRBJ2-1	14	TGTGCCAGCAGCCAGGCCCCCACAGGGCCAAGGTGTTTCTTC	CASSQAPTGPRCFF
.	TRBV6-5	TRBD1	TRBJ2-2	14	TGTGCCAGCAAGGGACAGGGGATCACCGGGGAGCTGTTTTTT	CASKGQGITGELFF
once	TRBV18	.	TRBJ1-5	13	TGTGCCAGCTCACCCCAAGCCAATCAGCCCCAGCATTTT	CASSPQANQPQHF
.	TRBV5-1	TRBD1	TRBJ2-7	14	TGCGCCAGCAGCCACACAGGGGTCGCCTACGAGCAGTACTTC	CASSHTGVAYEQYF
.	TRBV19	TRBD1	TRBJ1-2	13	TGTGCCAGTAGCCAGGGACAGGCGGATGGCTACACCTTC	CASSQGQADGYTF
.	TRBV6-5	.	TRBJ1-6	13	TGTGCCGGGGGACACTCCTATAATTCACCCCTCCACTTT	CAGGHSYNSPLHF
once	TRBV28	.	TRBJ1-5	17	TGTGCCAGCAGCTTATGGCAGGGGTCTGGTAGCAATCAGCCCCAGCATTTT	CASSLWQGSGSNQPQHF
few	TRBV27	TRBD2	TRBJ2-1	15	TGTGCCAGCAGGGGCGGGGGGGCTCTCGTGAATGAGCAGTTCTTC	CASRGGGALVNEQFF
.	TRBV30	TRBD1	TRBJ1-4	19	TGTGCCTGGTCGGGACAGGGGGCATCTGACCTTGCAACTAATGAAAAACTGTTTTTT	CAWSGQGASDLATNEKLFF
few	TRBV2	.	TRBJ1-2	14	TGTGCCAGCAGTGAATGGGAGGGATTACGTGGCTACACCTTC	CASSEWEGLRGYTF
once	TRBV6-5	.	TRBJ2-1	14	TGTGCCAGCCAGGGGGGCGGAGACTACAATGAGCAGTTCTTC	CASQGGGDYNEQFF
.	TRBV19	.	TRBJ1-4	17	TGTGCCAGTAGTATAGAGGAGGGGTGGGGAGACAAGGAAAAACTGTTTTTT	CASSIEEGWGDKEKLFF
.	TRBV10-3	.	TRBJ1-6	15	TGTGCCATCAGTGAGTCAAACACGGGGAATTCACCCCTCCACTTT	CAISESNTGNSPLHF
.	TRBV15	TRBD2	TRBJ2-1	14	TGTGCCACCAGCAGAGATCGGGGGGGGCGTGAGCAGTTCTTC	CATSRDRGGREQFF
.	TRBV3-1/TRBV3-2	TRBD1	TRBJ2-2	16	TGTGCCAGCAGCCCCCGGACAGGGGGTTATACCGGGGAGCTGTTTTTT	CASSPRTGGYTGELFF
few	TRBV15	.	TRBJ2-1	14	TGTGCCACCAGCAGACCGACAGGATACAATGAGCAGTTCTTC	CATSRPTGYNEQFF
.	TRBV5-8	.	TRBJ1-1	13	TGTGCCAGCAGCTGGGCAGGGAACACTGAAGCTTTCTTT	CASSWAGNTEAFF
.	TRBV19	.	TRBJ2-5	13	TGTGCCAGTAGTATACAGGGTCGGGAGACCCAGTACTTC	CASSIQGRETQYF
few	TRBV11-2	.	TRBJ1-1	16	TGTGCCAGCAGGAGGGAGCCCACCTCATTGAACACTGAAGCTTTCTTT	CASRREPTSLNTEAFF
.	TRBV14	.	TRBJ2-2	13	TGTGCCAGCAAACAGGTGAACACCGGGGAGCTGTTTTTT	CASKQVNTGELFF
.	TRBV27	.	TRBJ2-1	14	TGTGCCAGCAGTCCCATCGACAGCTACAATGAGCAGTTCTTC	CASSPIDSYNEQFF
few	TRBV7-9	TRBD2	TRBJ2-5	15	TGTGCCAGCACGTCCGGGACTAGCGGGGTCACGGCCCAGTACTTC	CASTSGTSGVTAQYF
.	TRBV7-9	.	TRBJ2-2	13	TGTGCCAGCAGCTTACAGCGCACCGGGGAGCTGTTTTTT	CASSLQRTGELFF
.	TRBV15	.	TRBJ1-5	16	TGTGCCACCAGCAGAGGAGACAGTTATAGCAATCAGCCCCAGCATTTT	CATSRGDSYSNQPQHF
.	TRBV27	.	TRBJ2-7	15	TGTGCCAGCAGTTTATCTGGGCAGAGCTCCTACGAGCAGTACTTC	CASSLSGQSSYEQYF
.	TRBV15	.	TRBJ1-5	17	TGTGCCACCAGCAGAGAAAGTGGGGCGGTCGTCGGTCAGCCCCAGCATTTT	CATSRESGAVVGQPQHF
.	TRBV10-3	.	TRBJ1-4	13	TGTGCCATCAGTGACCCGACATATGAAAAACTGTTTTTT	CAISDPTYEKLFF
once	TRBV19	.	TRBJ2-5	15	TGTGCCAGTAGTAGTAACGGGTTGTTCCGAGAGACCCAGTACTTC	CASSSNGLFRETQYF
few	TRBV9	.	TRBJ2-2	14	TGTGCCAGCTTGCGGGGGCTGAACACCGGGGAGCTGTTTTTT	CASLRGLNTGELFF
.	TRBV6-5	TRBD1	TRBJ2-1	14	TGTGCCAGCACTAGGACAGGGGCCTACAATGAGCAGTTCTTC	CASTRTGAYNEQFF
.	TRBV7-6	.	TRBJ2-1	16	TGTGCCAGCAGCTTAGGATCTTCAGGGGCGAGCAATGAGCAGTTCTTC	CASSLGSSGASNEQFF
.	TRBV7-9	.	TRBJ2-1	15	TGTGCCAGCAGCTTAGGTTTGGTAGAAGACAATGAGCAGTTCTTC	CASSLGLVEDNEQFF
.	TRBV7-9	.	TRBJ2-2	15	TGTGCCAGCAGCTTAGGACACGCGAACACCGGGGAGCTGTTTTTT	CASSLGHANTGELFF
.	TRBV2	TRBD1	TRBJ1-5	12	TGTGCCAGCACGGACAGGGGCCAGCCCCAGCATTTT	CASTDRGQPQHF
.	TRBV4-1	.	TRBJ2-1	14	TGCGCCAGCAGCCAAGTGGGCATGGACAATGAGCAGTTCTTC	CASSQVGMDNEQFF
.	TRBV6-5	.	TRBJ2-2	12	TGTGCCAGCATCCAGGGTCCCGGGGAGCTGTTTTTT	CASIQGPGELFF
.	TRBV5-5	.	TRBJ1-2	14	TGTGCCAGCAGCTTGTCAGGGGCCATATCCGGCTACACCTTC	CASSLSGAISGYTF
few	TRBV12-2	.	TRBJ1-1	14	TGTGCAAGTCGTTCCGACAGGGCGAGCACTGAAGCTTTCTTT	CASRSDRASTEAFF
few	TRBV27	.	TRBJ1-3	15	TGTGCCAGCAGTTTAGAGCGACCCTCTGGAAACACCATATATTTT	CASSLERPSGNTIYF
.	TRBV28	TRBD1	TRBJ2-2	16	TGTGCCAGCTTTACAGGGGGCTACGGAGGCACCGGGGAGCTGTTTTTT	CASFTGGYGGTGELFF
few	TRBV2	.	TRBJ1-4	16	TGTGCCAGCATCCCGGACACCTTAGCAACTAATGAAAAACTGTTTTTT	CASIPDTLATNEKLFF
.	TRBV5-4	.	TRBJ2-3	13	TGTGCCAGCAGCACTTCTAGCACCGATACGCAGTATTTT	CASSTSSTDTQYF
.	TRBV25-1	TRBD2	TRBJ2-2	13	TGTGCCAGCAGTGACACTAGCGTCGGGGAGCTGTTTTTT	CASSDTSVGELFF
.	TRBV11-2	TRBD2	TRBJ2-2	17	TGTGCCAGCAGCTTTGAGCTAGCGGGAGGGCCCGGCGGGGAGCTGTTTTTT	CASSFELAGGPGGELFF
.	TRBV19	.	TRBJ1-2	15	TGTGCCACTTCCCCGACAGCCTTATTGGACTATGGCTACACCTTC	CATSPTALLDYGYTF
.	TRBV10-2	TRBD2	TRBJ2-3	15	TGCGCCAGCAGCGGACTAGCGGGGATGGCTTATACGCAGTATTTT	CASSGLAGMAYTQYF
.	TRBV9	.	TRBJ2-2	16	TGTGCCAGCAGCATCCTGAGCGGCGCGCCCGCCGGGGAGCTGTTTTTT	CASSILSGAPAGELFF
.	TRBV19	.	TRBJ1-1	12	TGTGCCAGTAGTATGGGCATCACTGAAGCTTTCTTT	CASSMGITEAFF
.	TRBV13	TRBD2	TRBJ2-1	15	TGTGCCAGCAGCCAACTAGCGGTAACTATCAATGAGCAGTTCTTC	CASSQLAVTINEQFF
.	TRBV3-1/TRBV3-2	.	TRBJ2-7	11	TGTGCCAGCAGCCAAACATCTGAGCAGTACTTC	CASSQTSEQYF
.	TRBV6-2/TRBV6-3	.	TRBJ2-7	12	TGTGCCAGCAGTTACGGTATCGCGGGGAAGTACTTC	CASSYGIAGKYF
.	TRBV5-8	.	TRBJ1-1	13	TGTGCCAGCAGCTTGGGTTACTACACTGAAGCTTTCTTT	CASSLGYYTEAFF
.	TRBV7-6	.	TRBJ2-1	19	TGTGCCAGCAGCTCAGCCCCTCCCTCCGACACTTACGTACAATATGAGCAGTTCTTC	CASSSAPPSDTYVQYEQFF
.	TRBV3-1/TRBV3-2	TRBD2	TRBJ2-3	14	TGTGCCAGCAGCCGACTAGCGTTCACAGATACGCAGTATTTT	CASSRLAFTDTQYF
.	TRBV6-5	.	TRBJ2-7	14	TGTGCCAGCGGGGAGAGTGGGAGGTCCTACGAGCAGTACTTC	CASGESGRSYEQYF